These T cell receptor beta chains were read from a single sample in a study of cytomegalovirus exposure and HLA in healthy donors. Here immunoSEQ multiplex PCR was the method, and the copy in TCRdb shows in-frame clones only, minus some. The sample has 120,000 to 150,000 clones; almost 80% are singletons. Sequencing used PBMCs. The receptor source for this set is a man between 18 and 35 years old in good health and CMV-seronegative. CDR3s include the opening cysteine and the closing phenylalanine or tryptophan. Each record gives: clone size, V gene, J gene, D gene, CDR3 protein, CDR3 DNA. The D gene is left open where the match is weak. Clone size is shown for a subset of rows, as once, few, many or a class of expanded clone.

clone_size: -
v_call: TRBV19
j_call: TRBJ1-1
d_call: -
cdr3_aa: CATKTVAGNTEAFF
cdr3_nt: TGTGCCACAAAAACGGTAGCCGGGAACACTGAAGCTTTCTTT

clone_size: -
v_call: TRBV6-6
j_call: TRBJ1-5
d_call: TRBD1
cdr3_aa: CASILQGDQPQHF
cdr3_nt: TGTGCCAGCATCTTACAGGGGGACCAGCCCCAGCATTTT

clone_size: few
v_call: TRBV2
j_call: TRBJ2-3
d_call: TRBD1
cdr3_aa: CASSDVGQGTDTQYF
cdr3_nt: TGTGCCAGCAGTGACGTTGGACAGGGGACAGATACGCAGTATTTT

clone_size: -
v_call: TRBV5-1
j_call: TRBJ2-3
d_call: -
cdr3_aa: CASSLKVSSSTDTQYF
cdr3_nt: TGCGCCAGCAGCTTGAAAGTCAGTTCTAGCACAGATACGCAGTATTTT

clone_size: -
v_call: TRBV9
j_call: TRBJ2-7
d_call: -
cdr3_aa: CASSVEPHSYEQYF
cdr3_nt: TGTGCCAGCAGCGTAGAACCCCACTCCTACGAGCAGTACTTC

clone_size: -
v_call: TRBV7-2
j_call: TRBJ2-3
d_call: -
cdr3_aa: CASSLASERLDTQYF
cdr3_nt: TGTGCCAGCAGCTTAGCGTCGGAGAGGTTAGATACGCAGTATTTT

clone_size: -
v_call: TRBV4-3
j_call: TRBJ2-3
d_call: -
cdr3_aa: CASSQDGGVGSDTQYF
cdr3_nt: TGCGCCAGCAGCCAAGATGGGGGCGTAGGGTCAGATACGCAGTATTTT

clone_size: once
v_call: TRBV19
j_call: TRBJ1-2
d_call: TRBD1
cdr3_aa: CASRASGTGPRGYGYTF
cdr3_nt: TGTGCCAGTAGGGCCTCGGGGACAGGGCCGAGGGGCTATGGCTACACCTTC

clone_size: -
v_call: TRBV7-7
j_call: TRBJ2-1
d_call: TRBD2
cdr3_aa: CASSTGLAGGDNEQFF
cdr3_nt: TGTGCTAGCAGCACGGGACTAGCGGGGGGGGACAATGAGCAGTTCTTC

clone_size: -
v_call: TRBV7-2
j_call: TRBJ1-2
d_call: TRBD1
cdr3_aa: CASSFGTQGSGYTF
cdr3_nt: TGTGCCAGCAGCTTCGGAACACAGGGGTCTGGCTACACCTTC

clone_size: -
v_call: TRBV5-4
j_call: TRBJ1-5
d_call: -
cdr3_aa: CASSPGPKTGTGQPQHF
cdr3_nt: TGTGCCAGCAGCCCGGGCCCCAAAACAGGGACGGGGCAGCCCCAGCATTTT

clone_size: -
v_call: TRBV5-4
j_call: TRBJ2-7
d_call: -
cdr3_aa: CASRGDSHDEQYF
cdr3_nt: TGTGCCAGCAGGGGCGATTCCCACGACGAGCAGTACTTC

clone_size: -
v_call: TRBV19
j_call: TRBJ1-1
d_call: -
cdr3_aa: CASTRGTSAEAFF
cdr3_nt: TGTGCCAGTACGCGGGGAACTTCCGCTGAAGCTTTCTTT

clone_size: -
v_call: TRBV19
j_call: TRBJ1-3
d_call: -
cdr3_aa: CASSPGETALSGNTIYF
cdr3_nt: TGTGCCAGTAGTCCAGGCGAGACAGCCCTCTCTGGAAACACCATATATTTT

clone_size: few
v_call: TRBV2
j_call: TRBJ1-1
d_call: -
cdr3_aa: CASSVGGRRITNTEAFF
cdr3_nt: TGTGCCAGCAGTGTGGGGGGGCGTAGGATCACGAACACTGAAGCTTTCTTT

clone_size: -
v_call: TRBV19
j_call: TRBJ1-5
d_call: -
cdr3_aa: CASSISGNQPQHF
cdr3_nt: TGTGCCAGTAGTATCTCCGGCAATCAGCCCCAGCATTTT

clone_size: -
v_call: TRBV6-1
j_call: TRBJ1-1
d_call: -
cdr3_aa: CASSETGNTEAFF
cdr3_nt: TGTGCCAGCAGTGAAACGGGGAACACTGAAGCTTTCTTT

clone_size: -
v_call: TRBV7-9
j_call: TRBJ1-2
d_call: TRBD1
cdr3_aa: CSSSLDPRDRGPWGYGYTF
cdr3_nt: TGTTCCAGCAGCTTAGATCCGAGGGACAGGGGGCCCTGGGGCTATGGCTACACCTTC

clone_size: -
v_call: TRBV7-2
j_call: TRBJ1-2
d_call: TRBD1
cdr3_aa: CASSPGGYGYTF
cdr3_nt: TGTGCCAGCAGCCCAGGGGGCTATGGCTACACCTTC

clone_size: -
v_call: TRBV4-1
j_call: TRBJ2-5
d_call: TRBD1
cdr3_aa: CASSPGTVQETQYF
cdr3_nt: TGCGCCAGCAGCCCCGGGACAGTCCAAGAGACCCAGTACTTC

clone_size: once
v_call: TRBV29-1
j_call: TRBJ2-7
d_call: -
cdr3_aa: CSVGTVSYEQYF
cdr3_nt: TGCAGCGTTGGGACAGTTTCCTACGAGCAGTACTTC

clone_size: -
v_call: TRBV30
j_call: TRBJ1-1
d_call: -
cdr3_aa: CAWSHRGEAFF
cdr3_nt: TGTGCCTGGAGTCATAGGGGGGAAGCTTTCTTT

clone_size: -
v_call: TRBV4-1
j_call: TRBJ2-6
d_call: -
cdr3_aa: CASSQDPGLQGRSGANVLTF
cdr3_nt: TGCGCCAGCAGCCAAGATCCGGGATTACAGGGTCGCTCTGGGGCCAACGTCCTGACTTTC

clone_size: -
v_call: TRBV10-3
j_call: TRBJ1-1
d_call: TRBD1
cdr3_aa: CAISLSTGQGSLAFF
cdr3_nt: TGTGCCATCAGCCTGTCGACCGGACAGGGTAGTTTGGCTTTCTTT

clone_size: -
v_call: TRBV6-6
j_call: TRBJ2-7
d_call: -
cdr3_aa: CASSLGTNSYEQYF
cdr3_nt: TGTGCCAGCAGCCTCGGGACAAACTCCTACGAGCAGTACTTC

clone_size: -
v_call: TRBV14
j_call: TRBJ2-7
d_call: -
cdr3_aa: CASSQRSFGTTYASEQYF
cdr3_nt: TGTGCCAGCAGCCAACGATCTTTTGGGACAACTTACGCGTCCGAGCAGTACTTC

clone_size: -
v_call: TRBV13
j_call: TRBJ1-6
d_call: -
cdr3_aa: CASSLGFLGTGSYNSPLHF
cdr3_nt: TGTGCCAGCAGCTTAGGGTTTCTGGGTACCGGGTCCTATAATTCACCCCTCCACTTT